This passage covers 14 T cell receptor beta chains from one sample sequenced in a study of CD8 T cells in ankylosing spondylitis. From the 5' RACE reads, TCRdb called clonotypes with MiXCR, one entry per CDR3 protein. Here the sample spans some 200,000 distinct CDR3 sequences, around 6.6% being singletons. These receptors have no identified antigens. Points from the study as a whole: A TCR beta motif of several highly homologous variants appeared characteristic of ankylosing spondylitis blood.

The specimen sequenced was blood, either unsorted or a sorted T cell fraction (not recorded which). These receptors were obtained from a male donor with ankylosing spondylitis.

The rearrangement uses TRBV4-3 and TRBJ2-1; 8 positions match TRBD2. Losses at the gene ends were 0 bases for V and 7 bases for J; bases not matched to a gene: 11. Germline V CDR1 and CDR2: LGHNA, YSLEER. The CDR3 has 17 amino acids. The CDR3 is CASSQDRAGGAPNEQFF. DNA for the CDR3: TGCGCCAGCAGCCAAGATCGCGCGGGAGGTGCCCCGAATGAGCAGTTCTTC.

This clonotype came up many times. The chain uses TRBV27 and TRBJ2-7, with TRBD1 matching over 11 bases. There are 15 residues in the CDR3. The germline V gene encodes CDR1 MNHEY and CDR2 SMNVEV (reference sequence). V shed 6 bases, J shed 4 bases, and the junction held 8 bases outside the gene matches. CDR3 bases: TGTGCCAGCAGCATAGGACAGGGGGCGATGTACGAGCAGTACTTC. Residues: CASSIGQGAMYEQYF.

This clonotype was detected only a few times. V is TRBV12-3 or TRBV12-4 and J is TRBJ2-7; 8 bases match TRBD1. The V and J ends lost 5 bases and 4 bases, in that order; junction bases with no gene match: 4. This CDR3 spans 13 amino acids. The chain's CDR3 is CASSGNRGYEQYF. The CDR3 bases are TGTGCCAGCAGTGGGAACAGGGGGTACGAGCAGTACTTC.

This clonotype was recorded at least ten times. This CDR3 reads CATYQGYEQYF. In DNA, the CDR3 is TGTGCCACTTACCAGGGGTACGAGCAGTACTTC. The gene calls are TRBV2 and TRBJ2-7, with TRBD1 as a possible D gene (6 bases). V was shortened by 10 bases and J by 4 bases, with 11 bases between the two germline ends. CDR1 is SNHLY, CDR2 FYNNEI, per germline. The CDR3 contains 11 residues.

The chain links TRBV4-2 to TRBJ2-3, with 11 bases matching TRBD2. Trimming removed 1 base from V and 4 bases from J; junction bases left unmatched: 4. Germline V gives CDR1 LGHNA, CDR2 YNFKEQ. CDR3 length: 16 amino acids. The DNA for the CDR3 is TGTGCCAGCAGCCAAGGGGGACTAGCGGTCGCAGATACGCAGTATTTT. This sequence encodes CASSQGGLAVADTQYF.

The V and J genes are TRBV7-9 and TRBJ2-5, with 7 bases aligning to TRBD1. After removal of 5 bases from V and 1 base from J, the junction contained 10 bases not matched to a gene. The CDR3 consists of 16 residues. Germline V gene data show CDR1 as SEHNR and CDR2 as FQNEAQ (reference sequence). DNA of the CDR3: TGTGCCAGCAGCGTTGGGCTTCGGACAGGCCAAGAGACCCAGTACTTC. The encoded protein is CASSVGLRTGQETQYF.

This clonotype was observed a few times. This sequence joins TRBV20-1 and TRBJ2-3, with 9 bases fitting TRBD1. CDR3 length: 16 amino acids. The trim removed 1 base at V and 4 bases at J, leaving 9 bases unmatched. Germline V gene data show CDR1 as DFQATT and CDR2 as SNEGSKA (reference sequence). CDR3 DNA: TGCAGTGCTAGAGCCGGGGACAGGGCTGAGTCAGATACGCAGTATTTT. Translating it yields CSARAGDRAESDTQYF.

This clonotype was recorded at least ten times. The chain combines TRBV7-8 with TRBJ1-2, with 9 nucleotides matching TRBD1. The V segment lost 7 bases and the J segment 5 bases; nucleotides outside the gene matches: 8. Germline V gives CDR1 SGHVS, CDR2 FQNEAQ. This CDR3 comprises 14 residues. CDR3 bases: TGTGCCAGCAAAACGGGACAGGGATTTTATGGCTACACCTTC. Translating it yields CASKTGQGFYGYTF.

This chain uses TRBV7-9 with TRBJ2-7, with 7 nucleotides matching TRBD2. Germline CDR1 is SEHNR and CDR2 is FQNEAQ (reference sequence). Trimming at V came to 7 bases and at J to 1 base, leaving 13 bases not matched to a gene. This CDR3 spans 16 amino acids. The DNA for the CDR3 is TGTGCCAGCATCCCCGAACGTGGGGGGGGTTCCTACGAGCAGTACTTC. Its translation is CASIPERGGGSYEQYF.

This clonotype was picked up a small number of times. V is TRBV7-9 and J is TRBJ2-5, with no clear D. From germline, CDR1 is SEHNR and CDR2 FQNEAQ (reference sequence). V was clipped by 1 base and J by 4 bases, with 7 bases between them. The length of the CDR3 is 13 residues. The CDR3 loop reads CASSLELRETQYF. Written as DNA, the CDR3 is TGTGCCAGCAGCTTAGAACTTAGAGAGACCCAGTACTTC. The variable domain in full, completed from reference TRBV7-9 and TRBJ2-5, reads DTGVSQNPRHKITKRGQNVTFRCDPISEHNRLYWYRQTLGQGPEFLTYFQNEAQLEKSRLLSDRFSAERPKGSFSTLEIQRTEQGDSAMYLCASSLELRETQYFGPGTRLLVL.

The sample holds many counts of this clonotype. The chain has TRBV20-1 and TRBJ1-6, with D uncertain. Trimming cost V 0 bases and J 5 bases, with 11 bases left between them. The germline CDR1 and CDR2 sequences are DFQATT and SNEGSKA (reference sequence). This CDR3 has 15 residues. The CDR3 loop is CSARDPGENNSPLHF. CDR3 DNA: TGCAGTGCTAGAGACCCGGGAGAAAATAATTCACCCCTCCACTTT.

This clonotype appeared many times. The CDR3 nucleotides are TGTGCCAGCAGTCCCTGGACTAGCGGGCGCTCCAATGAGCAGTTCTTC. Translation: CASSPWTSGRSNEQFF. The V and J genes are TRBV6-1 and TRBJ2-1; 11 bases align to TRBD2. Germline CDR1 reads MNHNS; CDR2 reads SASEGT. V dropped 5 bases and J dropped 6; count of bases not matched to a gene: 9. CDR3 size: 16 residues.

The CDR3 is CASSEVGLLGNTIYF. CDR3 nucleotide sequence: TGTGCCAGCAGTGAAGTCGGACTTCTCGGAAACACCATATATTTT. The chain carries TRBV25-1 and TRBJ1-3, with no clear D. The V end lost 2 bases, the J end lost 4 bases, and 12 bases lay between the germline ends. This CDR3 comprises 15 residues. Germline values: CDR1 MGHDK, CDR2 SYGVNS.

The V call is TRBV6-1, the J call TRBJ1-1; 7 bases are shared with TRBD1. Germline V gene data show CDR1 as MNHNS and CDR2 as SASEGT. The CDR3 length is 13 residues. V was clipped by 4 bases and J by 5 bases; unmatched bases: 4. DNA of the CDR3: TGTGCCAGCAGTGGAGGGGGCTGGACTGAAGCTTTCTTT. Protein: CASSGGGWTEAFF.